What follows are 21 T cell receptor beta chains derived from one specimen sequenced in a study of T cells after posttransplantation cyclophosphamide. The data were produced by immunoSEQ multiplex PCR, yet TCRdb's version contains in-frame clones alone and is incomplete. This sample has tens of thousands of clones, with around four fifths found just once. Treatment was busulfan-fludarabine conditioning, a marrow graft, and cyclophosphamide on days +3 and +4. The sequenced sample was CD4+ T cells sorted from blood, obtained just over 1,900 days after a stem cell transplant with posttransplant cyclophosphamide. Receptors originate from a female patient in her forties or fifties who received an allogeneic stem cell transplant from a related donor, was CMV-positive, and had no GVHD. These T cells may partly come from the graft donor.

This clone has a handful of counts. The chain is built from TRBV27 and TRBJ2-1, with 7 bases fitting TRBD2. The germline gives CDR1 MNHEY, CDR2 SMNVEV (reference sequence). This CDR3 is built from 12 residues. After removal of 2 bases from V and 8 bases from J, the junction contained 0 bases not matched to a gene. CDR3 amino acids: CASSLAGDEQFF. The CDR3, as DNA: TGTGCCAGCAGTTTAGCGGGGGATGAGCAGTTCTTC.

V gene TRBV14 combines with J gene TRBJ2-7; 8 bases are shared with TRBD2. CDR3 size: 18 residues. Unmatched junction bases numbered 11, after V lost 0 bases and J lost 1 base. CDR1 SGHDN and CDR2 FVKESK come from the germline V gene. The CDR3 DNA reads as TGTGCCAGCAGCCAAGATGGTCGGGGGGGGTTAAAGTCCTACGAGCAGTACTTC. Translation: CASSQDGRGGLKSYEQYF.

This sequence joins TRBV10-3 and TRBJ1-5, with D possibly being TRBD1 (6 bases). The CDR3 length is 14 residues. Per germline, CDR1 ENHRY and CDR2 SYGVKD. Trimming took off 3 bases at V and 4 bases at J, with 10 bases between the two ends. CDR3 amino acids: CAISEKGVNQPQHF. CDR3 nucleotides: TGTGCCATCAGTGAAAAGGGGGTGAATCAGCCCCAGCATTTT.

The genes are TRBV19 and TRBJ1-4; 10 bases agree with TRBD1. V lost 5 bases to trimming and J lost 7 bases; unmatched junction nucleotides: 10. The CDR3 runs to 16 residues. Germline V CDR1 and CDR2: LNHDA, SQIVND (reference sequence). For the CDR3, the DNA is TGTGCCAGTAGTGCCGAAGACAGGGGGCAATTTGAAAAACTGTTTTTT. Its protein is CASSAEDRGQFEKLFF.

V is TRBV19 and J is TRBJ2-2; TRBD1 matches 7 bases. The CDR3 spans 16 residues. The V and J ends lost 4 bases and 9 bases, in that order; junction bases with no gene match: 14. Germline assignment: CDR1 LNHDA and CDR2 SQIVND (reference sequence). CDR3 sequence: CASSTKGQSWIRELFF. CDR3 DNA: TGTGCCAGTAGTACCAAGGGACAGTCTTGGATCCGGGAGCTGTTTTTT.

This chain uses TRBV19 with TRBJ1-3; TRBD1 matches 7 bases. Germline V CDR1 and CDR2: LNHDA, SQIVND (reference sequence). This CDR3 is built from 13 residues. V trimming: 10 bases; J trimming: 0 bases; junction bases outside the gene matches: 3. DNA for the CDR3: TGTGCCACCACAGGGGCCTCTGGAAACACCATATATTTT. Translated, it gives CATTGASGNTIYF.

The genes are TRBV2 and TRBJ1-4; D is perhaps TRBD1 (5 bases). Germline CDR1 SNHLY, CDR2 FYNNEI. The CDR3 sequence is 13 residues long. V lost 10 bases to trimming and J lost 3 bases, with 12 bases between them. CDR3 residues: CAITGGANEKLFF. The CDR3, as DNA: TGTGCCATCACGGGGGGGGCTAATGAAAAACTGTTTTTT. Together with reference TRBV2 and TRBJ1-4, the CDR3 gives the full variable domain: EPEVTQTPSHQVTQMGQEVILRCVPISNHLYFYWYRQILGQKVEFLVSFYNNEISEKSEIFDDQFSVERPDGSNFTLKIRSTKLEDSAMYFCAITGGANEKLFFGSGTQLSVL.

This clone has only one observation. The gene calls are TRBV11-2 and TRBJ1-6, with 7 positions matching TRBD1. Germline trimming cut 2 bases from V and 7 bases from J; bases unmatched to any gene: 2. The V gene's germline CDR1 is SGHAT and CDR2 FQNNGV. This CDR3 has 14 residues. The CDR3 region has the DNA TGTGCCAGCAGCTTACAGGGGGTAAATTCACCCCTCCACTTT. Its protein is CASSLQGVNSPLHF.

The chain employs TRBV7-3 and TRBJ2-2, with a tentative D call TRBD2 (6 bases). The V gene's germline CDR1 is SGHTA and CDR2 FQGTGA. CDR3 size: 15 residues. V gave up 5 bases and J gave up 6 bases, with 16 bases separating them. The DNA for the CDR3 is TGTGCCAGCAGCGAGACAGTGGGCGGGGCCGGGGAGCTGTTTTTT. Translating gives CASSETVGGAGELFF. Full variable domain (missing parts from reference TRBV7-3 and TRBJ2-2): GAGVSQTPSNKVTEKGKYVELRCDPISGHTALYWYRQSLGQGPEFLIYFQGTGAADDSGLPNDRFFAVRPEGSVSTLKIQRTERGDSAVYLCASSETVGGAGELFFGEGSRLTVL.

The gene calls are TRBV5-1 and TRBJ2-7; 7 bases map to TRBD1. Germline V gene lookup returns CDR1 SGHRS and CDR2 YFSETQ. This CDR3 is 14 amino acids long. The V and J ends lost 4 bases and 0 bases, in that order; junction bases with no gene match: 4. CDR3 bases: TGCGCCAGCAGCCTAGGGGACAGCTCCTACGAGCAGTACTTC. Translating gives CASSLGDSSYEQYF.

The chain uses TRBV27 and TRBJ1-5; tentative D call: TRBD1 (5 bases). The CDR3 runs to 18 residues. Trimming removed 4 bases from V and 2 bases from J, with 21 bases in between. The germline V gene has CDR1 MNHEY and CDR2 SMNVEV (reference sequence). The CDR3 nucleotides are TGTGCCAGCAGTTCCCTCTCGACCGCTCTCAGGGGCAATCAGCCCCAGCATTTT. This codes for CASSSLSTALRGNQPQHF.

The gene calls are TRBV2 and TRBJ1-5; D is unclear. The V gene's germline CDR1 is SNHLY and CDR2 FYNNEI. The ends were cut back, 3 bases at V and 2 bases at J, with 8 bases in the middle. CDR3 size: 14 residues. CDR3 DNA: TGTGCCAGCAGTGACACAGTGGGCAATCAGCCCCAGCATTTT. Translation gives CASSDTVGNQPQHF.

This clone was seen a handful of times. The J gene is TRBJ1-2, the V gene TRBV5-8; TRBD1 aligns across 9 bases. Germline-derived CDR1 and CDR2 are SGHTS and YDEGEE. Losses at the gene ends were 3 bases for V and 10 bases for J; bases not matched to a gene: 7. This CDR3 contains 13 residues. The CDR3 spells CASSWDRAGIYTF. The CDR3 DNA reads TGTGCCAGCAGCTGGGACAGGGCGGGTATCTACACCTTC.

The J gene is TRBJ1-2, the V gene TRBV7-2; D is unresolved. Trimming removed 5 bases from V and 6 bases from J, with 19 bases in between. The CDR3 runs 15 residues. Germline V gene data show CDR1 as SGHTA and CDR2 as FQGNSA. The CDR3 protein is CASSPTTGLKHGYTF. CDR3 DNA sequence: TGTGCCAGCAGCCCAACGACCGGACTTAAACATGGCTACACCTTC.

The genes are TRBV29-1 and TRBJ1-5; D gene unclear. The CDR3 covers 12 residues. Per the germline V gene, CDR1 is SQVTM and CDR2 is ANQGSEA. V shed 4 bases and J shed 2 bases, with 6 bases lying between them. CDR3 residues: CSVVGGNQPQHF. The CDR3 coding sequence is TGCAGCGTTGTCGGAGGCAATCAGCCCCAGCATTTT.

The chain carries TRBV27 and TRBJ2-1, with D possibly being TRBD2 (6 bases). The V end lost 7 bases, the J end lost 0 bases, and 13 bases lay between the germline ends. CDR1 is MNHEY, CDR2 SMNVEV, per germline (reference sequence). The CDR3 length is 15 residues. The CDR3 protein is CASTARGTSYNEQFF. The CDR3 DNA sequence: TGTGCCAGCACGGCCCGGGGGACCTCCTACAATGAGCAGTTCTTC.

The gene calls are TRBV6-1 and TRBJ2-7; 8 bases align to TRBD1. This CDR3 is built from 13 residues. The V gene end was trimmed by 7 bases and the J gene end by 3 bases; junction bases not matched to a gene: 5. Germline CDR1 reads MNHNS; CDR2 reads SASEGT. The CDR3 DNA follows: TGTGCCAGCAAGGAGACAGGGGTCTACGAGCAGTACTTC. Amino acids: CASKETGVYEQYF.

The chain recombines TRBV5-4 with TRBJ1-1; D possibly corresponds to TRBD1 (6 bases). The germline V gene encodes CDR1 SGHNT and CDR2 YYREEE (reference sequence). V gave up 3 bases and J gave up 10 bases, with 16 bases separating them. The CDR3 length is 13 residues. The CDR3 DNA reads TGTGCCAGCAGCTCGGATCCAGGGGCTGTAGCTTTCTTT. Translating gives CASSSDPGAVAFF.

The chain links TRBV5-8 to TRBJ2-3, with 7 bases fitting TRBD2. The CDR3 contains 15 residues. Germline CDR1 SGHTS, CDR2 YDEGEE. Trimming cost V 1 base and J 5 bases; bases outside gene matches: 7. CDR3 protein: CASSLNSPGGDTQYF. Here the CDR3 DNA reads TGTGCCAGCAGCTTGAACTCCCCGGGAGGAGATACGCAGTATTTT.

The rearrangement uses TRBV29-1 and TRBJ1-1; 7 bases are shared with TRBD1. This CDR3 is 14 amino acids long. J gave up 1 base and V 5 bases, and 7 bases lay outside the gene matches. Germline V gives CDR1 SQVTM, CDR2 ANQGSEA. In DNA form, the CDR3 reads TGCAGCGTTTCCCAACAGGGGACGAACACTGAAGCTTTCTTT. Residues: CSVSQQGTNTEAFF. The full variable domain, completed using reference TRBV29-1 and TRBJ1-1, is SAVISQKPSRDICQRGTSLTIQCQVDSQVTMMFWYRQQPGQSLTLIATANQGSEATYESGFVIDKFPISRPNLTFSTLTVSNMSPEDSSIYLCSVSQQGTNTEAFFGQGTRLTVV.

The J gene is TRBJ2-5, the V gene TRBV5-4; possible D gene TRBD2, 6 bases. V lost 1 base and J lost 0, with 7 bases in between. The CDR3 consists of 14 residues. Germline values: CDR1 SGHNT, CDR2 YYREEE (reference sequence). The CDR3 DNA sequence: TGTGCCAGCAGCTTGACGGGGGACCAAGAGACCCAGTACTTC. It codes for CASSLTGDQETQYF.